This TCR beta chain came from a study of shared clonotypes between healthy human individuals. CDR3 length: 15 residues. CDR1 is MDHEN and CDR2 is SYDVKM in the germline V gene. J was trimmed by 4 bases and V by 3 bases; bases with no gene match: 9. Naive CD8 isolation took CD45RO-negative cells positively selected for CCR7 and excluded terminally differentiated effector memory CD45RA+ cells. Sequencing was performed with immunoSEQ multiplex PCR; in TCRdb, only in-frame clones are kept and a portion is missing. The data show hundreds of thousands of clones, roughly nine tenths seen once. Sequencing was performed on naive CD8+ T cells sorted from blood. The TCR comes from a man aged 30 to 39 in good health. This chain connects TRBV28 to TRBJ2-7, with TRBD1 identical over 7 bases. The CDR3 bases are TGTGCCAGCAGTTTGGCCCGAGGACAGGCTTACGAGCAGTACTTC. This codes for CASSLARGQAYEQYF. The entire variable domain, with the rest obtained from reference TRBV28 and TRBJ2-7, is as follows: DVKVTQSSRYLVKRTGEKVFLECVQDMDHENMFWYRQDPGLGLRLIYFSYDVKMKEKGDIPEGYSVSREKKERFSLILESASTNQTSMYLCASSLARGQAYEQYFGPGTRLTVT.